The 5 T cell receptor beta chains given below trace back to one sample, sequenced in a study of lymphopenia after photon versus proton radiotherapy. Sequencing was performed with immunoSEQ multiplex PCR; in TCRdb, only in-frame clones are kept and a portion is missing. The sample has some 55,000 clones; around 83% are singletons. Sequencing was performed on peripheral blood, taken from a patient treated with photon-based radiotherapy. Receptors originate from a man aged 50 to 59 with gastric cancer.

The rearrangement joins TRBV19 to TRBJ2-3; D may be TRBD1 (7 bases). Trimming removed 6 bases from V and 2 bases from J, with 15 bases in between. This CDR3 region has 15 residues. Germline V gene data show CDR1 as LNHDA and CDR2 as SQIVND (reference sequence). The CDR3 spells CASRLGGGATDTQYF. CDR3 in DNA: TGTGCCAGTAGGCTAGGAGGGGGCGCCACAGATACGCAGTATTTT.

The V and J genes are TRBV4-1 and TRBJ1-1, with D tentatively TRBD1 (5 bases). The CDR3 is 17 amino acids. Trimming stripped 4 bases from V and 2 bases from J, with 20 bases between. CDR1 and CDR2 (germline): MGHRA, YSYEKL. The CDR3 region is CASSPYFGLGVNTEAFF. CDR3 in DNA: TGCGCCAGCAGCCCCTATTTCGGATTGGGGGTAAACACTGAAGCTTTCTTT.

The gene calls are TRBV7-2 and TRBJ2-7, with 8 bases matching TRBD1. The V and J ends lost 4 bases and 3 bases, in that order; junction bases with no gene match: 8. The CDR3 covers 15 residues. Germline-derived CDR1 and CDR2 are SGHTA and FQGNSA. In nucleotides, the CDR3 is TGTGCCAGCAGCTCCGCTTCGGGACAGGTCTACGAGCAGTACTTC. As protein: CASSSASGQVYEQYF.

V is TRBV15 and J is TRBJ1-5, with D uncertain. V was pared by 5 bases and J by 10 bases, with 12 bases between. Germline V gives CDR1 LNHNV, CDR2 YYDKDF (reference sequence). CDR3 length equals 12 residues. This CDR3 reads CATSLDGSPQHF. The CDR3, as DNA: TGTGCCACCAGCTTAGACGGTTCTCCCCAGCATTTT.

The CDR3 DNA follows: TGCGCCAGCAGCTTGGCTAGCGGGAGGGACGGCACCGGGGAGCTGTTTTTT. It yields the protein CASSLASGRDGTGELFF. The chain employs TRBV5-1 and TRBJ2-2; 12 bases map to TRBD2. CDR3 length equals 17 residues. Germline loops: CDR1 SGHRS, CDR2 YFSETQ. The V gene end was trimmed by 0 bases and the J gene end by 4 bases; junction bases not matched to a gene: 4.